The 4 T cell receptor beta chains in this list originate from one sample, sequenced in a study of T cell repertoires in cytomegalovirus infection. TCRdb reprocessed the reads with MiXCR, giving one entry per CDR3 protein. The sample lists a few hundred thousand distinct CDR3 sequences; over 7.5% were seen once. Sequenced input: PBMCs. These receptor sequences come from a human donor in good health (CMV status not recorded). Some clones in this sample may be carry-over from other donors' samples.

The chain recombines TRBV6-6 with TRBJ2-7; D unclear. Germline CDR1 reads MNHNY; CDR2 reads SVGAGI (reference sequence). V was trimmed by 0 bases and J by 3 bases, leaving 12 bases between them. The CDR3 has 15 amino acids. As DNA, the CDR3 is TGTGCCAGCAGTTACTCGTTTCTCAGCTTCTACGAGCAGTACTTC. Its protein is CASSYSFLSFYEQYF.

The table lists this clonotype with a few counts. The rearrangement links TRBV20-1 to TRBJ1-5; D not resolved. Trimming shortened V by 6 bases and J by 2 bases, and 20 bases separated the two germline ends. The CDR3 runs 16 residues. The germline V gene has CDR1 DFQATT and CDR2 SNEGSKA (reference sequence). This CDR3 reads CSAEVGGTARNQPQHF. For the CDR3, the DNA is TGCAGTGCGGAAGTGGGCGGAACAGCCCGCAATCAGCCCCAGCATTTT.

This clonotype was counted ten times or more. J is TRBJ2-1 and V is TRBV19; unclear D gene. Germline V CDR1 and CDR2: LNHDA, SQIVND (reference sequence). Trimming cost V 5 bases and J 10 bases, with 18 bases left between them. The CDR3 totals 14 residues. The CDR3 is CASSQARLMGEQFF. DNA for the CDR3: TGTGCCAGTAGTCAAGCCCGGTTGATGGGAGAGCAGTTCTTC.

This clonotype occurred a few times. V gene TRBV4-3 combines with J gene TRBJ2-7, with TRBD2 matching over 12 bases. The length of the CDR3 is 17 residues. Germline CDR1 and CDR2: LGHNA and YSLEER. Trimming at V came to 4 bases and at J to 4 bases, leaving 11 bases not matched to a gene. The CDR3: CASSLRHTGTSGYEQYF. The CDR3 DNA sequence: TGCGCCAGCAGCCTCCGACATACCGGGACTAGCGGGTACGAGCAGTACTTC.